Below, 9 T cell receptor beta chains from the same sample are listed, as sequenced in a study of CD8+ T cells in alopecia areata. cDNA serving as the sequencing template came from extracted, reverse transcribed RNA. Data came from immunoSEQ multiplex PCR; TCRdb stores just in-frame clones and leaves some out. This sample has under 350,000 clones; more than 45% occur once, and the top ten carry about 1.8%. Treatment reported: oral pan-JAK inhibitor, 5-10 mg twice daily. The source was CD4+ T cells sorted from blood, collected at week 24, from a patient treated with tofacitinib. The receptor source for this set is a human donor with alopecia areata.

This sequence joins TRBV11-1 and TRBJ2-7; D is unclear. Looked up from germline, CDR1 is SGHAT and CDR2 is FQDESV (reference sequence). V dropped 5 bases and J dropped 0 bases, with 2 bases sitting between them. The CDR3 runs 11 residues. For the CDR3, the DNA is TGTGCCAGCAGCGCCTCCTACGAGCAGTACTTC. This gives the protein CASSASYEQYF.

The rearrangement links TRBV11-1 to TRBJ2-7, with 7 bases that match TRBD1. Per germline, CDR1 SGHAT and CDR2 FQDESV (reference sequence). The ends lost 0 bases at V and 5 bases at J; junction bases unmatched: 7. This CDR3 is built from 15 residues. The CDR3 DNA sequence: TGTGCCAGCAGCTTAGCGCCACAGGGGATCCACGAGCAGTACTTC. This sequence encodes CASSLAPQGIHEQYF.

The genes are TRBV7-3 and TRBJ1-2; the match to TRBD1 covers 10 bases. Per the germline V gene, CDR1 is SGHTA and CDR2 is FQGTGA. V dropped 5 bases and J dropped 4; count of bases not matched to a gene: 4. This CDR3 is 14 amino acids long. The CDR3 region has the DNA TGTGCCAGCAGCCCGACAGGGGGCGGCTATGGCTACACCTTC. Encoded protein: CASSPTGGGYGYTF.

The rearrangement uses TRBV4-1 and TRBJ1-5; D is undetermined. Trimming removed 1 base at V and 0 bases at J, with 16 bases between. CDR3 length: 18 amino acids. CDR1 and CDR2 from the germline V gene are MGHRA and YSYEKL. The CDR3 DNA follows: TGCGCCAGCAGCCAAGCACTCTACTTGAGCGATAGCAATCAGCCCCAGCATTTT. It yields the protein CASSQALYLSDSNQPQHF.

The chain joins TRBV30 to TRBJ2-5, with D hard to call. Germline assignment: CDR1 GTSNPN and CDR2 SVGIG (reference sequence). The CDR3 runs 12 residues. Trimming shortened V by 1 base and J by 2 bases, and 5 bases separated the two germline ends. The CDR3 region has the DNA TGTGCCTGGAGTGCACAGCAAGAGACCCAGTACTTC. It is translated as CAWSAQQETQYF.

CDR3 DNA sequence: TGCAGCGTTGCCTGGTCCCCCGGGGAGCTGTTTTTT. Protein: CSVAWSPGELFF. The chain combines TRBV29-1 with TRBJ2-2, with unresolved D. The V gene's germline CDR1 is SQVTM and CDR2 ANQGSEA. The ends were cut back, 4 bases at V and 6 bases at J, with 9 bases in the middle. The CDR3 loop spans 12 amino acids.

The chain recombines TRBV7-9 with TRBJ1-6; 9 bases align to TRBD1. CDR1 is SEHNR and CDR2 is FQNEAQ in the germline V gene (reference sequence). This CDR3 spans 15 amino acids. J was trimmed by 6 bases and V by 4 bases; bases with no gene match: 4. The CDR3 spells CASSSTGGSNSPLHF. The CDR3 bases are TGTGCCAGCAGCTCAACAGGGGGCAGTAATTCACCCCTCCACTTT.

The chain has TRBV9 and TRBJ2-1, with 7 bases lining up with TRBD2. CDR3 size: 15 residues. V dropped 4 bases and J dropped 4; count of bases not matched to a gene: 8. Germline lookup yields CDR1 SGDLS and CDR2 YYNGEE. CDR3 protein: CASSPRRGVYNEQFF. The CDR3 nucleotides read TGTGCCAGCAGCCCTCGCCGGGGGGTTTACAATGAGCAGTTCTTC.

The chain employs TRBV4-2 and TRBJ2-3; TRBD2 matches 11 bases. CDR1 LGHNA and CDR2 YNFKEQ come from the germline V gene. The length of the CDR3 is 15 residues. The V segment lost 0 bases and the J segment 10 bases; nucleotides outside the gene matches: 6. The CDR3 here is CASSQELAGGAAQYF. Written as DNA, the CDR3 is TGTGCCAGCAGCCAAGAGTTAGCGGGGGGGGCTGCGCAGTATTTT.